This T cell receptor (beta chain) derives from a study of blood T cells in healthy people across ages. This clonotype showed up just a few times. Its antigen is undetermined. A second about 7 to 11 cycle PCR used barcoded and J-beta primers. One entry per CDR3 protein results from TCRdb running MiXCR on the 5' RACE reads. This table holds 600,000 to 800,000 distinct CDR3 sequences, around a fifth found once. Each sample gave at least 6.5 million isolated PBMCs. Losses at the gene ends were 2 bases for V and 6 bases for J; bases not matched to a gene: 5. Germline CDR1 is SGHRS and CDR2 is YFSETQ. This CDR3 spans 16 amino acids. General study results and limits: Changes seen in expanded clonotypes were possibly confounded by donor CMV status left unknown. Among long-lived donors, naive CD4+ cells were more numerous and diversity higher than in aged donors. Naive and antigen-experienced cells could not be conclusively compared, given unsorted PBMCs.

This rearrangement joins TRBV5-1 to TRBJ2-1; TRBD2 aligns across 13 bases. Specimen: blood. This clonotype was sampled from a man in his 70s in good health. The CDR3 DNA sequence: TGCGCCAGCAGCTTTAGTACTAGCGGGAGGGCCAATGAGCAGTTCTTC. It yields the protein CASSFSTSGRANEQFF.